These 12 T cell receptor beta chains came from one sample sequenced in a study of T cells in localized non-small cell lung cancer (dated by TCRdb to the early 2020s). Libraries came from the immunoSEQ multiplex PCR assay. TCRdb retrieved this table from immuneACCESS and kept in-frame rearrangements only. Not all clones are present; in checked studies, unresolved V genes account for under half, and no reason is known for the remainder. For this sample the table gives around 50,000 clones, of which roughly 85% were detected only once. Together, the top ten hold approximately 5.6% of the sample. The material was peripheral blood, obtained before any cancer treatment. These receptors were obtained from a woman aged 35 to 69 with stage I lung adenocarcinoma.

V usage is TRBV30 and J usage is TRBJ2-5, with TRBD2 matching over 13 bases. The CDR3 spans 17 residues. The trim removed 3 bases at V and 0 bases at J, leaving 7 bases unmatched. CDR1 and CDR2 (germline): GTSNPN, SVGIG (reference sequence). DNA for the CDR3: TGTGCCTGGAGCGGGACTAGCGGGGCGATGTACCAAGAGACCCAGTACTTC. Translating gives CAWSGTSGAMYQETQYF.

This chain links TRBV7-9 with TRBJ2-7; D unresolved. This CDR3 is built from 14 residues. In germline, CDR1 is SEHNR, CDR2 FQNEAQ (reference sequence). V shed 7 bases and J shed 2 bases, with 15 bases lying between them. CDR3 coding DNA: TGTGCCAGCACCCAAGACCCTGGGACCTACGAGCAGTACTTC. Translated, it gives CASTQDPGTYEQYF.

This clone was detected only once. The chain has TRBV7-2 and TRBJ2-4; D is unresolved. The CDR3 runs to 13 residues. The V gene lost 7 bases and the J gene lost 8 bases, with 15 bases spanning the gap. Germline V gene sequence: CDR1 SGHTA, CDR2 FQGNSA. The CDR3 region has the DNA TGTGCCAGCAACCGGGCCCCCCGGGACATTCAGTACTTC. Translating gives CASNRAPRDIQYF.

The V call is TRBV6-1, the J call TRBJ1-2; D unclear. Germline-derived CDR1 and CDR2 are MNHNS and SASEGT. This CDR3 has 11 residues. With 5 bases removed from V and 7 bases from J, the gap between germline ends came to 8 bases. CDR3 in amino acids: CASSYLVGYTF. The CDR3 DNA reads as TGTGCCAGCAGTTATCTAGTTGGCTACACCTTC.

This chain uses TRBV12-2 with TRBJ2-1. TRBV12-2 is described as a pseudogene. The CDR3 covers 10 residues. The chain's CDR3 is CAKGGHEQFF. DNA of the CDR3: TGTGCAAAAGGGGGGCATGAGCAGTTCTTC.

The chain combines TRBV15 with TRBJ2-2, with unresolved D. Germline values: CDR1 LNHNV, CDR2 YYDKDF (reference sequence). This CDR3 region has 13 residues. Trimming took off 4 bases at V and 4 bases at J, with 7 bases between the two ends. CDR3 sequence: CATSKPITGELFF. CDR3 sequence (DNA): TGTGCCACCAGCAAACCTATCACCGGGGAGCTGTTTTTT.

The genes are TRBV30 and TRBJ2-6; possible D gene TRBD2, 5 bases. The CDR3 runs 15 residues. The germline gives CDR1 GTSNPN, CDR2 SVGIG (reference sequence). With 5 bases removed from V and 0 bases from J, the gap between germline ends came to 11 bases. The DNA of the CDR3 is TGTGCCTGGGAGACGGGGAGCTCTGGGGCCAACGTCCTGACTTTC. Translating it yields CAWETGSSGANVLTF.

The chain has TRBV19 and TRBJ2-5, with TRBD1 identical over 9 bases. CDR3 length: 16 amino acids. Looked up from germline, CDR1 is LNHDA and CDR2 is SQIVND (reference sequence). Trimming removed 5 bases from V and 5 bases from J; junction bases left unmatched: 12. CDR3 nucleotides: TGTGCCAGTAGTGGCAAACCGGGACAGGGCTTGGAGACCCAGTACTTC. It translates to CASSGKPGQGLETQYF.

The chain uses TRBV29-1 and TRBJ2-3; 7 bases fit TRBD1. The CDR3 runs 15 residues. Germline V gene sequence: CDR1 SQVTM, CDR2 ANQGSEA. V lost 6 bases, J lost 0 bases, and 9 bases stayed unmatched. The CDR3 coding sequence is TGCAGCGTCCTTGGACAGGATTATAGCACAGATACGCAGTATTTT. The encoded protein is CSVLGQDYSTDTQYF.

The chain uses TRBV30 and TRBJ2-1; 13 positions match TRBD2. The trim removed 3 bases at V and 9 bases at J, leaving 5 bases unmatched. The CDR3 loop spans 14 amino acids. Per the germline V gene, CDR1 is GTSNPN and CDR2 is SVGIG (reference sequence). CDR3 sequence: CAWRTSGGAGEQFF. The CDR3 DNA sequence: TGTGCCTGGAGAACTAGCGGGGGGGCAGGTGAGCAGTTCTTC.

The chain couples TRBV28 to TRBJ2-4, with D perhaps matching TRBD1 (5 bases). With 6 bases removed from V and 9 bases from J, the gap between germline ends came to 18 bases. This CDR3 comprises 14 residues. CDR1 is MDHEN and CDR2 is SYDVKM in the germline V gene. CDR3 loop: CASSQGDSNGIQYF. CDR3 coding DNA: TGTGCCAGCAGCCAGGGCGACAGTAATGGCATTCAGTACTTC.

The chain joins TRBV6-5 to TRBJ2-3; 12 nucleotides agree with TRBD2. Germline assignment: CDR1 MNHEY and CDR2 SVGAGI. The length of the CDR3 is 14 residues. The V and J ends lost 6 bases and 6 bases, in that order; junction bases with no gene match: 4. The CDR3 DNA sequence: TGTGCCAGCAGACTAGCGGGGGGACACGATACGCAGTATTTT. Its translation: CASRLAGGHDTQYF.